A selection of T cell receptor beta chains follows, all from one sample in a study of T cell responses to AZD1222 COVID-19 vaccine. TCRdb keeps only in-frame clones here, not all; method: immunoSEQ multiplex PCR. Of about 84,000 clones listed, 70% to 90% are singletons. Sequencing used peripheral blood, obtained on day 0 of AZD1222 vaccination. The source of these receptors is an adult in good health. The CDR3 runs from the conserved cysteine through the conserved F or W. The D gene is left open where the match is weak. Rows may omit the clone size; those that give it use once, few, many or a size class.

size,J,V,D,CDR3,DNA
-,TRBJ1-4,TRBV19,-,CASSIGVRTPNEKLFF,TGTGCCAGTAGTATAGGGGTACGGACCCCCAATGAAAAACTGTTTTTT
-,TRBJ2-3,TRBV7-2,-,CASSKEWVRTDTQYF,TGTGCCAGCAGCAAAGAATGGGTCCGCACAGATACGCAGTATTTT
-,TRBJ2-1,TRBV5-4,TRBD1,CASSLGTAAYNEQFF,TGTGCCAGCAGCCTCGGGACAGCAGCCTACAATGAGCAGTTCTTC
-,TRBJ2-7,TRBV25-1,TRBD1,CASSEPGQGRSYEQYF,TGTGCCAGCAGTGAACCGGGACAGGGGCGCTCCTACGAGCAGTACTTC
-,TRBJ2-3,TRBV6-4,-,CASREYDTSTDTQYF,TGTGCCAGCAGGGAATACGATACTAGCACAGATACGCAGTATTTT
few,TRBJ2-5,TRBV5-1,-,CASSLSVLETQYF,TGCGCCAGCAGCCTAAGCGTGCTAGAGACCCAGTACTTC
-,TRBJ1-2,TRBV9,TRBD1,CASSEGQRGSYTF,TGTGCCAGCAGCGAGGGACAGCGGGGTAGCTACACCTTC
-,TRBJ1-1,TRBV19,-,CASSIGYWGNTEAFF,TGTGCCAGTAGTATTGGGTATTGGGGGAACACTGAAGCTTTCTTT
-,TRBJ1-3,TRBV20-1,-,CSAREGDTIYF,TGCAGTGCTAGAGAAGGGGACACCATATATTTT
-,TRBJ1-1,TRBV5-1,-,CASSLHGSVEAFF,TGCGCCAGCAGCTTGCATGGATCTGTTGAAGCTTTCTTT
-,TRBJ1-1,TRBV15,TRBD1,CATSAGQLNTEAFF,TGTGCCACCAGCGCGGGACAGCTTAACACTGAAGCTTTCTTT